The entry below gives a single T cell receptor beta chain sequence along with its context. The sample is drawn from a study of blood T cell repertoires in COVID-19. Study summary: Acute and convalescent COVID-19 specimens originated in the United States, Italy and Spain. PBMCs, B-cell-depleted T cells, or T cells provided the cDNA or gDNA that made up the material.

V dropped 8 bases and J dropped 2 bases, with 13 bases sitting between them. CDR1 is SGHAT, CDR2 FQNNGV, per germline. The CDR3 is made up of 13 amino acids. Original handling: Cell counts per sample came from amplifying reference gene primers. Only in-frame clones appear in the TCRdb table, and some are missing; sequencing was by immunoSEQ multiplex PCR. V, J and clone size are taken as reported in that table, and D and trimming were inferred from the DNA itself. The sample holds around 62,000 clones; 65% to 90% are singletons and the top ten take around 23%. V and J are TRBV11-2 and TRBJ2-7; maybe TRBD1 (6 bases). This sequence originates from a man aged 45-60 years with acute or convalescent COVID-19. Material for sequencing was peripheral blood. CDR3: CASGNAGAYEQYF. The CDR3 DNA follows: TGTGCCAGCGGAAATGCAGGGGCCTACGAGCAGTACTTC.